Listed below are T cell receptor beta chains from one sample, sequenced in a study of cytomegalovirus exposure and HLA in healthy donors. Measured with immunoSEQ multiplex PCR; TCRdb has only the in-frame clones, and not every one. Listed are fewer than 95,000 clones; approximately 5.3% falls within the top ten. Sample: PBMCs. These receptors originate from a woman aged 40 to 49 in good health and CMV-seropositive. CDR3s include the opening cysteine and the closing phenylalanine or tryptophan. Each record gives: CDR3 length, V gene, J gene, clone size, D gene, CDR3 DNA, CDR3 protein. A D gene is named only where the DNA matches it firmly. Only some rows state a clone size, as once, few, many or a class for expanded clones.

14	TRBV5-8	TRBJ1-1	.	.	TGTGCCAGCAGCTTGTGGGGGGGGGCCACTGAAGCTTTCTTT	CASSLWGGATEAFF
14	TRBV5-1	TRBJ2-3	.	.	TGCGCCAGCAGCGTGACTAGAAGCACAGATACGCAGTATTTT	CASSVTRSTDTQYF
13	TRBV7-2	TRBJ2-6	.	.	TGTGCCAGCGGAGGGACTGGGGCCAACGTCCTGACTTTC	CASGGTGANVLTF
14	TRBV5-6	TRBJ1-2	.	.	TGTGCCAGCAGCTTGGCCCAGGGTCTCTATGGCTACACCTTC	CASSLAQGLYGYTF
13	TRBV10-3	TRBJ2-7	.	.	TGTGCCATCAGTGACCCTTTAACCTACGAGCAGTACTTC	CAISDPLTYEQYF
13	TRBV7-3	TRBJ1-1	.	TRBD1	TGTGCCAGCGGCGACAGGGTTGGCACTGAAGCTTTCTTT	CASGDRVGTEAFF
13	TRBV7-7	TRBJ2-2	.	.	TGTGCCAGCAGCTTAAAATCGGGGGGGGAGCTGTTTTTT	CASSLKSGGELFF
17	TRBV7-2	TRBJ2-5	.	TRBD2	TGTGCCAGCAGCTCGGGTTTTGGCCCGGGGAGGGGAGAGACCCAGTACTTC	CASSSGFGPGRGETQYF
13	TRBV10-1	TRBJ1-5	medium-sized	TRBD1	TGCGCCAGCAGTGACAGGGGGCATCAGCCCCAGCATTTT	CASSDRGHQPQHF
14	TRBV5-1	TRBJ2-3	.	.	TGCGCCAGCAGCTTGCAAGAGGGAAGGGATACGCAGTATTTT	CASSLQEGRDTQYF
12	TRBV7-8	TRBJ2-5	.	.	TGTGCCAGCAGCTTATGGGGCCCCTCCAACCACTTC	CASSLWGPSNHF
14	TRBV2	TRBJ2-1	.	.	TGTGCCACCACGGACGACAGAAACTACAATGAGCAGTTCTTC	CATTDDRNYNEQFF
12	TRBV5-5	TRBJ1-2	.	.	TGTGCCAGCAGCGAGGACAGATATGGCTACACCTTC	CASSEDRYGYTF
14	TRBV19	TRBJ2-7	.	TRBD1	TGTGCCAGTAGCTATCCGGGACAGGTTGACGAGCAGTACTTC	CASSYPGQVDEQYF
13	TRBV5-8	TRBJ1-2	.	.	TGTGCCAGCAGCTTGTTACCCAGATACGGCTACACCTTC	CASSLLPRYGYTF
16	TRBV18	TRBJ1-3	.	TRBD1	TGTGCCAGCTCAAAGGACAGGGGCCTCTCTGGAAACACCATATATTTT	CASSKDRGLSGNTIYF
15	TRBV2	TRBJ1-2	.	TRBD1	TGTGCCAGCAGTCCCGGGACAGGGACGGACTATGGCTACACCTTC	CASSPGTGTDYGYTF
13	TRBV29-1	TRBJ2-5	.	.	TGCAGCGTTGAACACAGGGCGTACGAGACCCAGTACTTC	CSVEHRAYETQYF
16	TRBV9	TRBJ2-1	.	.	TGTGCCAGCAGCGGTACGGGATTTCGGAGGAGGAATGAGCAGTTCTTC	CASSGTGFRRRNEQFF
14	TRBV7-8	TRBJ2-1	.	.	TGTGCCAGCAGCCCCGTCCGGGTTAACAATGAGCAGTTCTTC	CASSPVRVNNEQFF
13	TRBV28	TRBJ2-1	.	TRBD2	TGTGCCAGCAGCCCTGGACTAGGTAATGAGCAGTTCTTC	CASSPGLGNEQFF
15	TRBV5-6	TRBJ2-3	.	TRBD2	TGTGCCAGCAGTTCCATAGCGGGACCGACAGATACGCAGTATTTT	CASSSIAGPTDTQYF
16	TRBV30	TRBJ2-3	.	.	TGTGCCTGGAGTGTACCAGGGCTCGCTTACACAGATACGCAGTATTTT	CAWSVPGLAYTDTQYF
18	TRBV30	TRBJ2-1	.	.	TGTGCCTGGAGTGTACGACCCCGGTTGGTGCCGACATACAATGAGCAGTTCTTC	CAWSVRPRLVPTYNEQFF
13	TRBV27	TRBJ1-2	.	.	TGTGCCAGCAGTGGGGGCCGGGTTTATGGCTACACCTTC	CASSGGRVYGYTF
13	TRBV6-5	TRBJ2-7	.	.	TGTGCCAGCAGTTATAGTTCTCGGGACGAGCAGTACTTC	CASSYSSRDEQYF
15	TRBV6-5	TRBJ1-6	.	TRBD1	TGTGCCAGCAGTTACTCTGGCAGGGGGGATTCACCCCTCCACTTT	CASSYSGRGDSPLHF